Listed here is a single TCR beta chain. Its antigen remains unidentified. The data stem from a study of cytomegalovirus exposure and HLA in healthy donors. Researchers ran the PCR with 60 Vbeta and 13 Jbeta primers. Here immunoSEQ multiplex PCR was the method, and the copy in TCRdb shows in-frame clones only, minus some. The table includes roughly 120,000 clones, 55% to 75% detected once. CDR1 and CDR2 (germline): ENHRY, SYGVKD. V dropped 5 bases and J dropped 2 bases, with 9 bases sitting between them. This CDR3 contains 14 residues. Overall study findings and caveats: Later analysis showed most CMV-associated TCR beta chains appearing HLA-restricted. In an earlier analysis, about 90% or about 30%: the productive usage of most TCR beta V segments. Most sequenced TCRs were rare (though some public TCRs occurred in many donors). A later analysis reportedly found fewer N-insertions in an Asian-associated ancestry cluster than the roughly 670-donor mean.

The sequenced material came from PBMCs. This sequence joins TRBV10-3 and TRBJ1-4; tentatively, D is TRBD1 (6 bases). This TCR came from a woman in her forties in good health and CMV-seropositive. The CDR3, as DNA: TGTGCCATCAGTAAACAGGGTACTAATGAAAAACTGTTTTTT. Translating it yields CAISKQGTNEKLFF.